These 28 T cell receptor beta chains originate from one sample sequenced in a study of tumor-infiltrating lymphocytes in oesophageal squamous cell carcinoma. TCRdb re-called the PCR reads with MiXCR, one entry per CDR3 protein. The data show just under 20,000 distinct CDR3 sequences, roughly 40% seen once. The sample was esophageal tumor tissue. These receptors were collected from a male donor with esophageal squamous cell carcinoma.

The sample holds many counts of this clonotype. The CDR3 carries no conserved terminal phenylalanine or tryptophan, so it likely arises from a read error. Because the CDR3's place on the DNA is in doubt, the DNA is left out and the CDR3 is given as listed by TCRdb. V and J are TRBV7-2 and TRBJ2-7; the table's TRBD1 call for D was not verified on the DNA. The length of the CDR3 is 17 amino acids, counting both ends. Germline CDR1 is SGHTA and CDR2 is FQGNSA. CDR3: CASSSQLTGLSGYTFGS.

This clonotype was found a few times. The rearrangement links TRBV7-2 to TRBJ2-7; the match to TRBD1 covers 10 bases. The junction had 2 bases not matched to a gene; V was cut back by 3 bases and J by 3 bases. This CDR3 spans 14 amino acids. Per the germline V gene, CDR1 is SGHTA and CDR2 is FQGNSA. CDR3 coding DNA: TGTGCCAGCAGCTTGGACAGGGGGTACTACGAGCAGTACTTC. It yields the protein CASSLDRGYYEQYF.

This clonotype has more than one count but fewer than ten. Its ends do not fully match the called genes, so a read error is possible. The chain recombines TRBV7-8 with TRBJ2-5; D remains unclear. In germline, CDR1 is SGHVS, CDR2 FQNEAQ. This CDR3 spans 14 amino acids. CDR3 in amino acids: CASSLVLVQGTQYF. As DNA, the CDR3 is TGTGCCAGCAGCTTAGTTTTGGTCCAAGGGACCCAGTACTTC.

Many counts were recorded for this clonotype. The chain uses TRBV6-1 and TRBJ2-7; 8 nucleotides agree with TRBD1. The V and J ends lost 2 bases and 4 bases, in that order; junction bases with no gene match: 7. The CDR3 is 15 amino acids. Germline V gene data show CDR1 as MNHNS and CDR2 as SASEGT. CDR3 bases: TGTGCCAGCAGTGAATATACGGACAGGGAGTACGAGCAGTACTTC. The encoded protein is CASSEYTDREYEQYF.

This clonotype qualifies as medium-sized (0.01 to 0.1%). The chain couples TRBV7-6 to TRBJ2-1; 13 nucleotides align to TRBD2. Germline loops: CDR1 SGHVS, CDR2 FNYEAQ. The V and J ends lost 5 bases and 5 bases, in that order; junction bases with no gene match: 9. CDR3 length: 17 residues. The CDR3, as DNA: TGTGCCAGCAGCGAACTCACTAGCGGGGGGGCTAACAATGAGCAGTTCTTC. Translating it yields CASSELTSGGANNEQFF.

This clonotype has more than one count but fewer than ten. The chain employs TRBV20-1 and TRBJ1-6; no reliable D call. In germline, CDR1 is DFQATT, CDR2 SNEGSKA (reference sequence). Deletions cut 3 bases from V and 7 bases from J, with 7 bases between. The CDR3 extends over 12 amino acids. The DNA of the CDR3 is TGCAGTGCTAGTAGACCCAATTCACCCCTCCACTTT. It translates to CSASRPNSPLHF.

This clonotype was recorded a few times. The rearrangement joins TRBV3-1 to TRBJ2-1; a weak D match, TRBD1 (5 bases). V lost 1 base and J 0 bases, leaving 16 bases between the germline ends. CDR3 length: 18 amino acids. Germline lookup yields CDR1 LGHDT and CDR2 YNNKEL (reference sequence). CDR3 sequence: CASSQGQGTKGSYNEQFF. The CDR3 DNA reads as TGTGCCAGCAGCCAAGGGCAGGGAACAAAGGGCTCCTACAATGAGCAGTTCTTC.

This clonotype has at least ten counts. The chain employs TRBV10-3 and TRBJ2-1; 10 nucleotides match TRBD2. This CDR3 is 16 amino acids long. CDR1 and CDR2 from the germline V gene are ENHRY and SYGVKD. The J segment lost 8 bases and the V segment lost 4 bases, leaving 11 bases of the junction unmatched. The CDR3 nucleotides are TGTGCCATCAGTGCTGGGAGCGGGAGGGCCGTTGATGAGCAGTTCTTC. It translates to CAISAGSGRAVDEQFF.

This clonotype came up many times. A read error may be the cause here, since a much bigger clone is one base away. The chain joins TRBV7-9 to TRBJ2-1; a weak D match, TRBD2 (6 bases). The J call is uncertain, as TRBJ2-7 better fits the DNA end. Germline V lookup: CDR1 SEHNR, CDR2 FQNEAQ (reference sequence). This CDR3 spans 17 amino acids. The CDR3 coding sequence is TGTGCCAGCAGGCCACGGTCCGGGACTCCATCCTACAATGAGCAGTACTTC. Translation: CASRPRSGTPSYNEQYF.

The V and J genes are TRBV11-3 and TRBJ2-3; D gene uncertain. The V gene's germline CDR1 is SGHNT and CDR2 YENEEA. This CDR3 comprises 10 residues. Trimming pared 2 bases from V and 12 bases from J, leaving 6 bases between. The CDR3 sequence: CASSLPEQYF. For the CDR3, the DNA is TGTGCCAGCAGCTTACCTGAACAGTATTTT.

Only a few counts were recorded for this clonotype. V usage is TRBV20-1 and J usage is TRBJ1-1; D is undetermined. The CDR3 is 14 amino acids. The germline V gene encodes CDR1 DFQATT and CDR2 SNEGSKA (reference sequence). Trimming took off 1 base at V and 4 bases at J, with 13 bases between the two ends. CDR3 DNA: TGCAGTGCTAGAGGGTGGGAGGAACGCACTGAAGCTTTCTTT. Protein: CSARGWEERTEAFF.

This chain links TRBV20-1 with TRBJ1-1, with TRBD1 matching over 9 bases. Germline-derived CDR1 and CDR2 are DFQATT and SNEGSKA (reference sequence). The J segment lost 3 bases and the V segment lost 7 bases, leaving 9 bases of the junction unmatched. This CDR3 spans 14 amino acids. As DNA, the CDR3 is TGCAGTGTGCACCCGGGACAGGGCGACACTGAAGCTTTCTTT. This gives the protein CSVHPGQGDTEAFF.

This clonotype is judged large. The V gene is TRBV7-6, the J gene TRBJ1-1; 8 positions match TRBD1. The V gene end was trimmed by 5 bases and the J gene end by 0 bases; junction bases not matched to a gene: 2. This CDR3 has 14 amino acids. Germline CDR1 SGHVS, CDR2 FNYEAQ. Written as DNA, the CDR3 is TGTGCCAGCAGCCAGGACAGGGTGAACACTGAAGCTTTCTTT. This encodes CASSQDRVNTEAFF. Based on the CDR3 plus reference TRBV7-6 and TRBJ1-1, the full variable domain is GAGVSQSPRYKVTKRGQDVALRCDPISGHVSLYWYRQALGQGPEFLTYFNYEAQQDKSGLPNDRFSAERPEGSISTLTIQRTEQRDSAMYRCASSQDRVNTEAFFGQGTRLTVV.

The chain employs TRBV7-2 and TRBJ2-3; 8 bases align to TRBD1. The DNA end favors TRBJ2-2, so the J call may be wrong. The CDR3 is 15 residues long. Germline V gene lookup returns CDR1 SGHTA and CDR2 FQGNSA. Written as DNA, the CDR3 is TGTGCCAGCAGCTTATTACAGGGGGGTACCGGGGAGCTGTTTTTT. It encodes CASSLLQGGTGELFF.

This clonotype was recorded many times. CDR3 DNA sequence: TGTGCCAGCAGTGGAGATACGCAGTATTTT. Its protein is CASSGDTQYF. The chain joins TRBV2 to TRBJ2-3; no reliable D call. This CDR3 spans 10 amino acids. Trimming pared 4 bases from V and 5 bases from J, leaving 1 base between. Germline V lookup: CDR1 SNHLY, CDR2 FYNNEI. The variable domain in full, with the rest retrieved from reference TRBV2 and TRBJ2-3, is EPEVTQTPSHQVTQMGQEVILRCVPISNHLYFYWYRQILGQKVEFLVSFYNNEISEKSEIFDDQFSVERPDGSNFTLKIRSTKLEDSAMYFCASSGDTQYFGPGTRLTVL.

The chain employs TRBV7-9 and TRBJ2-2; tentatively, D is TRBD1 (6 bases). This CDR3 region has 14 residues. V was shortened by 2 bases and J by 5 bases, with 9 bases between the two germline ends. CDR1 and CDR2 (germline): SEHNR, FQNEAQ (reference sequence). The CDR3 DNA is TGTGCCAGCAGCTTAATCACAGGGACCGGGGAGCTGTTTTTT. Translation: CASSLITGTGELFF.

This clonotype was recorded a few times. The chain combines TRBV12-3 or TRBV12-4 with TRBJ1-1; 9 nucleotides line up with TRBD1. The CDR3 has 17 amino acids. The V gene end was trimmed by 5 bases and the J gene end by 14 bases; junction bases not matched to a gene: 24. The CDR3 loop is CASSLTYGTGFPTEQFF. The CDR3 nucleotides are TGTGCCAGCAGTCTTACCTACGGGACAGGGTTTCCTACCGAGCAGTTCTTT.

Concerning this clonotype: Relative to the germline gene, one junction end is altered; a read error may explain this. The chain carries TRBV7-2 and TRBJ2-5; 8 bases are shared with TRBD2. Germline values: CDR1 SGHTA, CDR2 FQGNSA. The CDR3 length is 15 residues. CDR3 sequence reads: CASSVAGSYQETQYF. CDR3 DNA sequence: TGTGCCAGCAGCGTAGCGGGATCGTACCAAGAGACCCAGTACTTC.

This clonotype was counted many times. It may be a read error: a sequence one base away is much more abundant. V gene TRBV28 combines with J gene TRBJ2-3, with a tentative D call TRBD2 (7 bases). The CDR3 totals 15 residues. The V and J ends lost 2 bases and 14 bases respectively, with 23 bases between them. Looked up from germline, CDR1 is MDHEN and CDR2 is SYDVKM. CDR3 region: CASSLGGANTGELYF. CDR3 nucleotide sequence: TGTGCCAGCAGTTTAGGGGGGGCGAACACCGGGGAGCTGTATTTT.

This clonotype has only a few counts. The chain recombines TRBV7-6 with TRBJ2-1; possible D gene TRBD2, 6 bases. The ends were cut back, 1 base at V and 5 bases at J, with 12 bases in the middle. CDR1 and CDR2 (germline): SGHVS, FNYEAQ. This CDR3 region has 15 residues. CDR3 DNA: TGTGCCAGCAGCTTAGTCGGGACTTACGACAATGAGCAGTTCTTC. Its translation is CASSLVGTYDNEQFF.

Concerning this clonotype: This could be a read error, since a much larger clone is one nucleotide away. It is likely a read error, because the conserved phenylalanine at the end of the CDR3 is missing. V gene TRBV20-1 combines with J gene TRBJ2-4; 8 bases are shared with TRBD2. The J call may be faulty, since TRBJ2-7 better matches the DNA end. The CDR3 is made up of 14 amino acids. The germline V gene has CDR1 DFQATT and CDR2 SNEGSKA (reference sequence). CDR3: CSATRPSGSYEQYS. CDR3 DNA: TGCAGTGCCACGAGGCCCAGCGGGAGTTACGAGCAGTACTCC.

This clonotype was seen only a few times. The rearrangement uses TRBV7-2 and TRBJ2-1; the D gene is possibly TRBD1 (6 bases). Germline lookup yields CDR1 SGHTA and CDR2 FQGNSA. This CDR3 has 15 residues. The V end lost 1 base, the J end lost 4 bases, and 11 bases lay between the germline ends. The CDR3 nucleotides read TGTGCCAGCAGCTTAGTGCAGGACAGTTACAATGAGCAGTTCTTC. It is translated as CASSLVQDSYNEQFF.

The chain couples TRBV7-6 to TRBJ2-1, with D uncertain. TRBJ2-7 explains the end of the DNA better; the J call may be wrong. This CDR3 has 14 amino acids. The germline gives CDR1 SGHVS, CDR2 FNYEAQ. The DNA of the CDR3 is TGTGCCAGCAGCCTCAGGTCGACCACCTACGAGCAGTACTTC. It yields the protein CASSLRSTTYEQYF.

In the case of this clonotype: As the CDR3 is not closed by the conserved phenylalanine or tryptophan, this likely results from a read error. The limits of the CDR3 on the DNA are not certain, so only TCRdb's listed CDR3 is given. CDR3: CASSYPRGVSGEGSEQYFGA. This chain links TRBV6-6 with TRBJ2-1; TRBD2 reflects the table's D call only, with no check against the DNA. The germline V gene encodes CDR1 MNHNY and CDR2 SVGAGI (reference sequence). The CDR3 region is 20 residues in length, termini included.

Judged by abundance, this clonotype is medium-sized. The gene calls are TRBV7-9 and TRBJ2-2; the match to TRBD2 covers 11 bases. The V gene's germline CDR1 is SEHNR and CDR2 FQNEAQ (reference sequence). The CDR3 is 18 residues long. J lost 5 bases, V lost 6 bases, and 14 bases had no gene match. The CDR3 nucleotides read TGTGCCAGCAGATATACCGGGACTAGCGGAGATTTAACCGGGGAGCTGTTTTTT. It is translated as CASRYTGTSGDLTGELFF.

The chain uses TRBV29-1 and TRBJ1-2; D is unresolved. This CDR3 spans 15 amino acids. Germline CDR1 reads SQVTM; CDR2 reads ANQGSEA. V was clipped by 0 bases and J by 4 bases, with 15 bases between them. CDR3 loop: CSVEDPDIDGYGYTF. The CDR3 nucleotides are TGCAGCGTTGAAGACCCCGACATCGACGGCTATGGCTACACCTTC.

This rearrangement joins TRBV7-4 to TRBJ1-4, with 7 nucleotides matching TRBD1. Trimming at V came to 5 bases and at J to 8 bases, leaving 11 bases not matched to a gene. This CDR3 region has 15 residues. From germline, CDR1 is SGHVT and CDR2 SQSDAQ. In DNA form, the CDR3 reads TGTGCCAGCAGCCTACGGACAGGACTAGGAGAAAAACTGTTTTTT. The encoded protein is CASSLRTGLGEKLFF.

This chain links TRBV10-3 with TRBJ1-2; 7 bases fit TRBD1. This CDR3 region has 15 residues. With 4 bases clipped from V and 2 bases from J, the junction kept 7 bases outside the gene matches. The germline V gene has CDR1 ENHRY and CDR2 SYGVKD. CDR3 bases: TGTGCCATCAGTGTTAAAGACAGGGACAACTATGGCTACACCTTC. This gives the protein CAISVKDRDNYGYTF.